This passage covers 17 T cell receptor beta chains from one sample sequenced in a study of blood T cells in healthy people across ages. Then a second PCR, running roughly 7 to 11 cycles, was carried out with a sample-barcoded 5' primer and a J-beta primer mix. TCRdb processed the 5' RACE reads anew with MiXCR; each CDR3 protein has one entry. The sample carries 1.5 million to 2 million distinct CDR3 sequences, 49% recorded once. The sequenced sample was blood. The source is a middle-aged woman in good health.

This clonotype has a handful of counts. The chain has TRBV25-1 and TRBJ2-7; a weak D match, TRBD1 (6 bases). The V gene's germline CDR1 is MGHDK and CDR2 SYGVNS. V lost 2 bases, J lost 3 bases, and 11 bases lay in between. The CDR3 extends over 14 amino acids. CDR3 nucleotides: TGTGCCAGCAGTGAAACAGGGTGGATCTACGAGCAGTACTTC. Protein sequence: CASSETGWIYEQYF.

Note on this clonotype: Given a much more abundant clone one base away, this may be a read error. The chain uses TRBV12-3 or TRBV12-4 and TRBJ2-7, with TRBD2 as a possible D gene (5 bases). Trimming cost V 0 bases and J 3 bases, with 9 bases left between them. The CDR3 length is 14 residues. The DNA of the CDR3 is TGTGCCAGCAGTTTAGCTATACGGGGCTACGAGCAGTACTTC. This codes for CASSLAIRGYEQYF.

The chain uses TRBV3-1 and TRBJ2-3, with D perhaps matching TRBD2 (5 bases). Trimming pared 0 bases from V and 0 bases from J, leaving 10 bases between. Looked up from germline, CDR1 is LGHDT and CDR2 is YNNKEL (reference sequence). CDR3 size: 16 residues. CDR3 sequence (DNA): TGTGCCAGCAGCCAAGATCGGCTAGCCAGCACAGATACGCAGTATTTT. Translation gives CASSQDRLASTDTQYF.

The chain joins TRBV4-1 to TRBJ2-7, with 9 nucleotides matching TRBD1. After removal of 1 base from V and 2 bases from J, the junction contained 3 bases not matched to a gene. CDR3 length: 15 residues. From germline, CDR1 is MGHRA and CDR2 YSYEKL. The CDR3 region has the DNA TGCGCCAGCAGCCAAGGACAGGGGGTGCCCTACGAGCAGTACTTC. Protein product: CASSQGQGVPYEQYF.

The chain links TRBV6-2 or TRBV6-3 to TRBJ1-2, with 7 bases fitting TRBD1. Trimming cost V 6 bases and J 7 bases; bases outside gene matches: 8. CDR3 size: 13 residues. Germline loops: CDR1 MNHEY, CDR2 SVGEGT. In nucleotides, the CDR3 is TGTGCCAGCAGCGTACAGGGGTTCGGTGGCTACACCTTC. Translation: CASSVQGFGGYTF.

The CDR3 loop reads CASSPSQGGNTGELFF. CDR3 DNA: TGTGCCAGCAGCCCCTCCCAGGGGGGGAACACCGGGGAGCTGTTTTTT. The chain combines TRBV7-2 with TRBJ2-2; TRBD1 might be the D (7 bases). The V gene lost 5 bases and the J gene lost 1 base, with 14 bases spanning the gap. CDR3 size: 16 residues. In germline, CDR1 is SGHTA, CDR2 FQGNSA.

This clonotype came up a few times. The chain is built from TRBV27 and TRBJ2-5, with 7 bases fitting TRBD2. J gave up 5 bases and V 4 bases, and 4 bases lay outside the gene matches. There are 13 residues in the CDR3. Germline V gives CDR1 MNHEY, CDR2 SMNVEV (reference sequence). The CDR3 DNA is TGTGCCAGCAGTTGGACTAGGAGTGAGACCCAGTACTTC. The encoded protein is CASSWTRSETQYF.

V gene TRBV5-1 combines with J gene TRBJ2-5, with D unclear. Deletions cut 6 bases from V and 7 bases from J, with 13 bases between. Per the germline V gene, CDR1 is SGHRS and CDR2 is YFSETQ. The CDR3 totals 12 residues. CDR3 residues: CASTALDWTQYF. The DNA for the CDR3 is TGCGCCAGCACGGCCCTCGACTGGACCCAGTACTTC.

This clonotype was found a few times. The CDR3 DNA reads as TGTGCCAGCAGCGTCGAGGGGGGACTAGCTTCAGATACGCAGTATTTT. This encodes CASSVEGGLASDTQYF. V gene TRBV9 combines with J gene TRBJ2-3; TRBD2 matches 9 bases. The germline CDR1 and CDR2 sequences are SGDLS and YYNGEE. V lost 2 bases, J lost 4 bases, and 8 bases stayed unmatched. The CDR3 has 16 amino acids.

The chain couples TRBV10-1 to TRBJ2-4; D is perhaps TRBD1 (6 bases). The DNA end favors TRBJ2-7, so the J call may be wrong. CDR3 size: 14 residues. CDR1 is WNHNN, CDR2 SYGVQD, per germline (reference sequence). This chain's CDR3 is CASSAGQLTYEQYF. The CDR3 coding sequence is TGCGCCAGCAGTGCTGGACAGCTGACCTACGAGCAGTACTTC.

The chain couples TRBV6-1 to TRBJ1-4; D remains unclear. V lost 2 bases, J lost 0 bases, and 7 bases lay in between. Per the germline V gene, CDR1 is MNHNS and CDR2 is SASEGT. The CDR3 is 15 amino acids. CDR3 region: CASSEFGATNEKLFF. CDR3 coding DNA: TGTGCCAGCAGTGAATTCGGAGCAACTAATGAAAAACTGTTTTTT.

The rearrangement links TRBV24-1 to TRBJ1-5, with D tentatively TRBD1 (6 bases). This CDR3 has 14 amino acids. Germline-derived CDR1 and CDR2 are KGHDR and SFDVKD. The V end lost 4 bases, the J end lost 6 bases, and 12 bases lay between the germline ends. CDR3 residues: CATSDPRGGQPQHF. In nucleotides, the CDR3 is TGTGCCACCAGTGACCCCAGGGGTGGTCAGCCCCAGCATTTT.

The chain is built from TRBV5-1 and TRBJ2-7, with D possibly TRBD2 on 6 matching bases. V lost 2 bases to trimming and J lost 4 bases, with 13 bases between them. CDR3 length: 14 residues. The V gene's germline CDR1 is SGHRS and CDR2 YFSETQ. In DNA form, the CDR3 reads TGCGCCAGCAGCTTTGAGGGGCGGGAATACGAGCAGTACTTC. Protein product: CASSFEGREYEQYF.

This clonotype has a handful of counts. V is TRBV6-5 and J is TRBJ2-5; 11 bases line up with TRBD2. Germline V lookup: CDR1 MNHEY, CDR2 SVGAGI. Germline trimming cut 4 bases from V and 2 bases from J; bases unmatched to any gene: 6. This CDR3 spans 16 amino acids. The CDR3 is CASSFQGLAEQETQYF. The CDR3 DNA follows: TGTGCCAGCAGTTTCCAGGGACTAGCGGAACAAGAGACCCAGTACTTC.

The chain is built from TRBV12-3 or TRBV12-4 and TRBJ1-2; D possibly corresponds to TRBD1 (6 bases). The CDR3 length is 15 residues. The germline V and J ends were trimmed by 5 bases and 8 bases, with 21 bases remaining between them. CDR3 residues: CASSIRISGVKGYTF. The CDR3 bases are TGTGCCAGCAGTATTCGTATTTCAGGGGTTAAGGGCTACACCTTC.

The chain employs TRBV5-1 and TRBJ2-4; D may be TRBD1 or TRBD2 (5 bases each). Between the trimmed V and J ends, which lost 4 bases and 6 bases, there was a span of 11 bases. This CDR3 comprises 13 residues. Germline-derived CDR1 and CDR2 are SGHRS and YFSETQ. The CDR3 sequence: CASSTLGGNIQYF. The CDR3 bases are TGCGCCAGCAGCACCCTTGGGGGAAACATTCAGTACTTC.

The chain joins TRBV4-3 to TRBJ2-7, with TRBD2 matching over 13 bases. Losses at the gene ends were 4 bases for V and 5 bases for J; bases not matched to a gene: 8. Germline-derived CDR1 and CDR2 are LGHNA and YSLEER. This CDR3 has 16 amino acids. CDR3 sequence: CASSRGTSGVLHEQYF. CDR3 nucleotide sequence: TGCGCCAGCAGCCGTGGGACTAGCGGGGTCCTCCACGAGCAGTACTTC.